This T cell receptor (beta chain) was retrieved from a study of cytotoxic CD8 clonotypes in ibrutinib-treated CLL. Libraries of TCR beta were made from approximately 2.2 micrograms of genomic DNA that came from cryopreserved PBMCs. In germline, CDR1 is LNHDA, CDR2 SQIVND (reference sequence). With 0 bases clipped from V and 4 bases from J, the junction kept 4 bases outside the gene matches. CDR3 size: 16 residues. TCRdb's copy holds only in-frame clones and misses some; the assay was immunoSEQ multiplex PCR. The table lists around 300,000 clones, 80% of them singletons. This specimen was PBMCs, taken before ibrutinib treatment. This receptor was identified in a human donor with chronic lymphocytic leukemia. The chain combines TRBV19 with TRBJ2-7; 12 nucleotides line up with TRBD1. DNA for the CDR3: TGTGCCAGTAGTATAGATCAGGGACAGGGGGCATACGAGCAGTACTTC. Translating gives CASSIDQGQGAYEQYF.